The rows below give T cell receptor beta chains drawn from one sample of a study of OX40 agonist ivuxolimab in advanced cancers. Here immunoSEQ multiplex PCR was the method, and the copy in TCRdb shows in-frame clones only, minus some. The sample lists approximately 47,000 clones; around 86% were seen once. The source was CD4+ or CD8+ T cells sorted from blood, collected in a trial of the OX40 agonist ivuxolimab. The source is an adult with an advanced solid tumor such as melanoma, head and neck, liver or kidney cancer. CDR3s include the opening cysteine and the closing phenylalanine or tryptophan. A D gene is named only where the DNA matches it firmly. The size field is filled for only some rows; it gives once, few, many or a size class.

D gene | J gene | clone size | V gene | CDR3 DNA | CDR3 protein
NA | TRBJ2-7 | NA | TRBV2 | TGTGCCAGCAGTGACAGGGGAGACTACGAGCAGTACTTC | CASSDRGDYEQYF
TRBD1 | TRBJ2-6 | NA | TRBV10-3 | TGTGCCATCAGTCCACGGACAGGGGACACTGGGGCCAACGTCCTGACTTTC | CAISPRTGDTGANVLTF
TRBD1 | TRBJ1-1 | few | TRBV10-2 | TGCGCCAGCAGTGAGTCAGGACAGGGTTTGGGGAACACTGAAGCTTTCTTT | CASSESGQGLGNTEAFF
NA | TRBJ1-2 | NA | TRBV7-2 | TGTGCCAGCAGCTTAGCAGGGCGGGATGGCTACACCTTC | CASSLAGRDGYTF
TRBD1 | TRBJ2-3 | NA | TRBV5-1 | TGCGCCAGCAGCACCGGGACAGCAAGCACAGATACGCAGTATTTT | CASSTGTASTDTQYF
TRBD1 | TRBJ2-7 | NA | TRBV2 | TGTGCCAGCAGTGAGGGGGTTGGGGGACAGGGGACCTACGAGCAGTACTTC | CASSEGVGGQGTYEQYF
NA | TRBJ2-7 | NA | TRBV29-1 | TGCAGCGTTTTTTCCAACTCCTACGAGCAGTACTTC | CSVFSNSYEQYF
TRBD1 | TRBJ2-7 | NA | TRBV4-3 | TGCGCCAGCAGCCAAGGGGGCAGGGGGCAGTTCTACGAGCAGTACTTC | CASSQGGRGQFYEQYF
NA | TRBJ1-2 | NA | TRBV5-5 | TGTGCCAGCAGCTTAAGTGGGGCAGGGAACTATGGCTACACCTTC | CASSLSGAGNYGYTF
NA | TRBJ2-7 | NA | TRBV9 | TGTGCCAGCAGCCCGCGACCTACCTACGAGCAGTACTTC | CASSPRPTYEQYF
NA | TRBJ1-2 | NA | TRBV6-6 | TGTGCCAGCAGTCTTGACCTTGCAAATGGCTACACCTTC | CASSLDLANGYTF
TRBD2 | TRBJ2-1 | NA | TRBV7-2 | TGTGCCAGCAGCCGCTGGACTAGCGGGGTCCGGGGGGATGAGCAGTTCTTC | CASSRWTSGVRGDEQFF
NA | TRBJ1-4 | NA | TRBV6-5 | TGTGCCAGCAGTCCTCTCACAGGGTCCAATGAAAAACTGTTTTTT | CASSPLTGSNEKLFF
NA | TRBJ2-7 | NA | TRBV23-1 | TGCGCCAGCAGTCTATTTACGTTTGCAGGACAGCTAGGGTTAACCTCCTACGAGCAGTACTTC | CASSLFTFAGQLGLTSYEQYF
NA | TRBJ1-1 | NA | TRBV6-1 | TGTGCCAGCAGTGGGTCATACGGAAAGGACACTGAAGCTTTCTTT | CASSGSYGKDTEAFF
NA | TRBJ1-6 | NA | TRBV12-5 | TGTGCTAGTGGTTTGGGTACAGCCTATAATTCACCCCTCCACTTT | CASGLGTAYNSPLHF
NA | TRBJ1-3 | NA | TRBV7-2 | TGTGCCAGCAGCTTATCGACAGGCAACACCATATATTTT | CASSLSTGNTIYF
NA | TRBJ1-3 | NA | TRBV5-1 | TGCGCCAGCAGCCCGTCCCGGGACCTCTCCTCTGGAAACACCATATATTTT | CASSPSRDLSSGNTIYF
TRBD2 | TRBJ2-3 | few | TRBV19 | TGTGCCAGTAGCTCGGGACTAGCGGGAGGCCGGCTACACACAGATACGCAGTATTTT | CASSSGLAGGRLHTDTQYF
TRBD2 | TRBJ2-1 | NA | TRBV7-3 | TGTGCCAGCAGTCCACTAGCGGGGGCGCAGTTCTTC | CASSPLAGAQFF
TRBD1 | TRBJ2-1 | once | TRBV27 | TGTGCCAGCAGTGAACGGGACAGGGGGCTGGGTGAGCAGTTCTTC | CASSERDRGLGEQFF
NA | TRBJ2-7 | NA | TRBV5-5 | TGTGCCAGCAGCTTGGCGGGCGGGTTCTACGAGCAGTACTTC | CASSLAGGFYEQYF
NA | TRBJ2-5 | NA | TRBV6-1 | TGTGCCAGCAGCGGCTCGTACCAAGAGACCCAGTACTTC | CASSGSYQETQYF
TRBD1 | TRBJ1-1 | NA | TRBV5-5 | TGTGCCAGCACTGGACAGGGGTCTTTGGGGAACACTGAAGCTTTCTTT | CASTGQGSLGNTEAFF
TRBD2 | TRBJ2-7 | NA | TRBV2 | TGTGCCAGCAGGACGAGCGGGGCCTCCTACGAGCAGTACTTC | CASRTSGASYEQYF
NA | TRBJ2-5 | NA | TRBV11-3 | TGTGCCAGCAGCTCCTCGGGCGACTTCCAAGAGACCCAGTACTTC | CASSSSGDFQETQYF
NA | TRBJ1-1 | NA | TRBV19 | TGTGCCAGTAACCCCCTGGACAGCGTCAACACTGAAGCTTTCTTT | CASNPLDSVNTEAFF
NA | TRBJ1-2 | NA | TRBV2 | TGTGCCAGCAAGGGAAGGGGGGATGGCTACACCTTC | CASKGRGDGYTF
NA | TRBJ2-5 | NA | TRBV25-1 | TGTGCCAGCAGGACAGGAGGGGTGGAGACCCAGTACTTC | CASRTGGVETQYF
TRBD1 | TRBJ1-2 | NA | TRBV10-2 | TGCGCCAGCAGTGCCCCGGGACAGGGTAACTATGGCTACACCTTC | CASSAPGQGNYGYTF
NA | TRBJ2-7 | NA | TRBV5-6 | TGTGCCAGCAGTCTGCAGGGCTCCTACGAGCAGTACTTC | CASSLQGSYEQYF
TRBD1 | TRBJ2-5 | NA | TRBV7-9 | TGTGCCAGCAGCTTTGACAGGGGGGGGACCCAGTACTTC | CASSFDRGGTQYF
NA | TRBJ1-6 | NA | TRBV5-1 | TGCGCCAGCAGCTTGGAGGGTCAAAATTCACCCCTCCACTTT | CASSLEGQNSPLHF
NA | TRBJ1-2 | few | TRBV10-1 | TGCGCCAGCAGTGAGTGGGGTGGCTACACCTTC | CASSEWGGYTF
NA | TRBJ1-1 | once | TRBV2 | TGTGCCAGCAGTGCCCGACAGGTTCCGAACACTGAAGCTTTCTTT | CASSARQVPNTEAFF
TRBD1 | TRBJ1-3 | NA | TRBV19 | TGTGCCAGTAGTGGCGGAACAGGGGCTGGAAACACCATATATTTT | CASSGGTGAGNTIYF
NA | TRBJ1-1 | NA | TRBV6-5 | TGTGCCAGCAGTTACTCGCAGGGAAGGGTGGACACTGAAGCTTTCTTT | CASSYSQGRVDTEAFF
TRBD2 | TRBJ2-7 | NA | TRBV19 | TGTGCCAGTAGTTTGTCTAGCGGGAGTAGCTCCTACGAGCAGTACTTC | CASSLSSGSSSYEQYF
NA | TRBJ2-7 | NA | TRBV6-1 | TGTGCCAGCAGTCCCGGGGGCTCAACCTACGAGCAGTACTTC | CASSPGGSTYEQYF
NA | TRBJ1-6 | NA | TRBV7-9 | TGTGCCAGCAGCTTAACGAAGGGGGGCCGGGGGAATTCACCCCTCCACTTT | CASSLTKGGRGNSPLHF
NA | TRBJ1-1 | NA | TRBV6-1 | TGTGCCAGCAGGCAGCAGGGGTTGAACACTGAAGCTTTCTTT | CASRQQGLNTEAFF
NA | TRBJ2-1 | NA | TRBV2 | TGTGCCAGCATGGTGGAATCCTACAATGAGCAGTTCTTC | CASMVESYNEQFF
NA | TRBJ2-7 | NA | TRBV25-1 | TGTGCCAGCAGTGAGAACTACGAGCAGTACTTC | CASSENYEQYF
NA | TRBJ1-1 | NA | TRBV7-5 | TGTGCCAGAAGCGGCCGGGACAGCTTGAACCCTGAAGCTTTCTTT | CARSGRDSLNPEAFF
NA | TRBJ1-5 | once | TRBV18 | TGTGCCAGCTCACCACAGTCGACGCCAGTTGATCAGCCCCAGCATTTT | CASSPQSTPVDQPQHF
NA | TRBJ2-4 | NA | TRBV29-1 | TGCAGCGTTGTGGTACTAGTGGCGGCCAAAAACATTCAGTACTTC | CSVVVLVAAKNIQYF
NA | TRBJ2-3 | NA | TRBV15 | TGTGCCACCAGGGCGCAGTTCGGAACAGATACGCAGTATTTT | CATRAQFGTDTQYF
NA | TRBJ2-2 | once | TRBV9 | TGTGCCAGCAGCGCCGGACCTGTTGGCGAGCTGTTTTTT | CASSAGPVGELFF
NA | TRBJ2-5 | NA | TRBV7-9 | TGTGCCAGCAGCTGGGGCAGCCAAGAGACCCAGTACTTC | CASSWGSQETQYF
NA | TRBJ2-1 | NA | TRBV11-2 | TGTGCCAGCAGCTCGGGACTTGCGTACAATGAGCAGTTCTTC | CASSSGLAYNEQFF
TRBD2 | TRBJ2-7 | NA | TRBV7-2 | TGTGCCAGCAGCTTTACGGGGGGAGGCTCGTACGAGCAGTACTTC | CASSFTGGGSYEQYF
NA | TRBJ2-1 | once | TRBV6-5 | TGTGCCAGCAGCCGCCAACCCCGCCGGAATGAGCAGTTCTTC | CASSRQPRRNEQFF
TRBD1 | TRBJ1-6 | NA | TRBV7-6 | TGTGCCAGCAGCCTTGGGACAGGATGGAATTCACCCCTCCACTTT | CASSLGTGWNSPLHF
TRBD2 | TRBJ2-1 | NA | TRBV9 | TGTGCCAGCAGCCCCGGACTAGCGGGGGGGCCCCGTCTTTACAATGAGCAGTTCTTC | CASSPGLAGGPRLYNEQFF
NA | TRBJ2-3 | NA | TRBV7-9 | TGTGCCAGCAGCTTAGTCACGGTTAGCACAGATACGCAGTATTTT | CASSLVTVSTDTQYF
TRBD2 | TRBJ2-5 | NA | TRBV7-9 | TGTGCCAGCAGCTCGGGACTAGCGGGAGTGGAGACCCAGTACTTC | CASSSGLAGVETQYF
NA | TRBJ2-7 | NA | TRBV7-6 | TGTGCCAGCAGCTTAAGTCGCCTCTACGAGCAGTACTTC | CASSLSRLYEQYF
TRBD2 | TRBJ2-1 | once | TRBV4-3 | TGCGCCAGCAGCCAAGATCTTTGGCTAGCGGGTTCTGTGAGCTCCTACAATGAGCAGTTCTTC | CASSQDLWLAGSVSSYNEQFF
NA | TRBJ2-7 | NA | TRBV6-6 | TGTGCCAGCACCCGGACAGCAGGGGACGAGCAGTACTTC | CASTRTAGDEQYF